These 2 T cell receptor beta chains came from one sample sequenced in a study of glioma-infiltrating T cells. The iRepertoire nested amplicon-rescue multiplex PCR amplified TCR alpha and beta CDR3s from RNA. From the multiplex PCR reads, TCRdb called clonotypes with MiXCR, one entry per CDR3 protein. Among 160,000 or so distinct CDR3 sequences listed, around 40% were seen once. The sequenced material came from glioma tissue, nonneoplastic brain tissue, or PBMCs (not recorded which). The receptor source for this set is a human donor with low-grade glioma or glioblastoma, undergoing nonglioma brain surgery, or in good health (not recorded which).

At least ten counts were recorded for this clonotype. J is TRBJ1-5 and V is TRBV6-1; D is unclear. This CDR3 has 14 residues. Trimming cost V 3 bases and J 4 bases, with 10 bases left between them. From germline, CDR1 is MNHNS and CDR2 SASEGT. CDR3 in amino acids: CASSDGNANQPQHF. The CDR3 bases are TGTGCCAGCAGTGATGGGAATGCGAATCAGCCCCAGCATTTT.

There are many counts of this clonotype. This rearrangement joins TRBV6-1 to TRBJ2-1, with TRBD2 matching over 9 bases. CDR3 size: 15 residues. Germline V lookup: CDR1 MNHNS, CDR2 SASEGT. V lost 6 bases and J lost 7; bases outside the gene matches: 10. The CDR3 DNA reads as TGTGCCAGCAGACCCCCGGCTAGCGGGACGAATGAGCAGTTCTTC. Its protein is CASRPPASGTNEQFF.